This T cell receptor (beta chain) is drawn from a study of spatial heterogeneity in lung cancer (dated by TCRdb to between 2018 and 2021). Concerning the study at large: Beta-chain transcripts were consistently detected in greater numbers than alpha-chain transcripts, which likely reflects a higher abundance of beta-chain transcripts. In the raw uncorrected reads, each unique combination of TCR and UMI appeared more than ten times on average. TCR alpha and beta repertoires were quantitatively compared across multiple tumor regions, matched nontumor lung and blood in non-small cell lung cancer. Nonsynonymous mutation counts, determined by whole-exome sequencing of tumor tissue, were related to features of the TCR repertoire. Both alpha and beta chains were TCR-sequenced in samples taken at surgery, namely 220 tumor regions, 62 to 70 matched nontumor lung samples and about 54 PBMC samples.

Beyond this particular receptor, the publication reports: Confirming at a functional level the hypothesis that regional TCRs recognize regional mutations was considered to require additional single-cell paired TCR alpha and beta sequencing.

The library was made by 5' RACE. The sequencer listed for this sample is NextSeq 500. The TCR library protocol attached a unique molecular identifier to each TCR cDNA molecule to allow correction of PCR and sequencing errors. Regarding the original processing steps: TCR identification, UMI-based error correction and CDR3 extraction were performed with Decombinator tools. Expanded TCRs were defined as those above a frequency of 2 per 1,000, corresponding to the top 1% of the tumor frequency distribution. Rényi diversity was computed with the R vegan package after subsampling each repertoire 100 times to 5,000 TCRs. CDR3 similarity networks were built from amino acid triplet string-kernel similarity, with CDR3s being connected when pairwise similarity was above 0.82. The public sequencing data were trimmed at Q25 with fastp and processed into clonotypes with MiXCR by TCRdb, which kept only in-frame beta chains. Rows with a matching CDR3 protein are joined into one entry that keeps the most common DNA and genes. In this record, the V and J calls reflect TCRdb's handling and not the investigators' own analysis. This sample holds roughly 9,800 distinct CDR3 sequences; roughly 6.4% were observed only once. Of the sample, roughly 28% is held by the ten largest clones.

V lost 5 bases and J lost 2 bases, and the count of bases not matched to a germline gene is 28. Taken from the germline V gene, the CDR1 and CDR2 loops are MNHEY and SVGEGT. Its CDR3 holds 23 amino acids, cysteine through phenylalanine. This entry keeps only the CDR3 DNA: 69 bases, framed from base 1. This clonotype was picked up many times. This receptor's antigen is unknown. No qualities accompany the bases; no much larger clone lies one base away. The meaning of the sample's time point label: sample taken at primary tumor resection. Donors were some 67 patients with early-stage, untreated non-small cell lung cancer from the lung TRACERx cohort. Without any cell sorting, TCR sequencing was performed on whole RNA extracted either from tumor and nontumor lung tissue or from cryopreserved PBMC samples. A patient was chosen for TCR sequencing only when enough RNA was available from at least two tumor regions. Before being selected, tumor and adjacent nontumor lung specimens were reviewed by a lung pathologist.

This receptor was identified in a male donor with early-stage non-small cell lung cancer. Recombination linked TRBV6-2 or TRBV6-3 to TRBJ2-3, with 10 central nucleotides matching TRBD2. Source: normal lung tissue next to the tumor, taken at surgery. The sequence in DNA is TGTGCCAGCAGTCCGGGAGTGATGGATCTAGCGGGAGAAAAGTTTCCCCCCACAGATACGCAGTATTTT. Translation gives CASSPGVMDLAGEKFPPTDTQYF.